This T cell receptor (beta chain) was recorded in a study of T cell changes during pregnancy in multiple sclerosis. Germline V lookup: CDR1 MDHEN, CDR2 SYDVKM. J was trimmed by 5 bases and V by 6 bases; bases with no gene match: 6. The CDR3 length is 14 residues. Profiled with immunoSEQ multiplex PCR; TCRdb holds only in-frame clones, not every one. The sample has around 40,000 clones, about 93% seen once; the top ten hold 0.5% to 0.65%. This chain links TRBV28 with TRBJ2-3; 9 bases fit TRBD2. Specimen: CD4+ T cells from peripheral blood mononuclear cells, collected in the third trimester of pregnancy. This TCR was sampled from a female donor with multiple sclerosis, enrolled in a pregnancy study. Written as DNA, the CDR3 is TGTGCCAGCAGCCGGGCGGGGGGGGGAGATACGCAGTATTTT. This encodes CASSRAGGGDTQYF.